A single sample gave rise to the 11 T cell receptor beta chains below, sequenced in a study of T-cell memory formation after mild COVID-19. In TCRdb, the 5' RACE reads were re-called with MiXCR into one record per CDR3 protein. The table lists a few hundred thousand distinct CDR3 sequences, around 20% of them singletons. Sequenced input: PBMCs or a T cell subset sorted from them (not recorded which). The receptor source for this set is a man between 18 and 35 years old who had mild COVID-19 (a few samples of this study predate the infection). Cell type and time point are not known.

This clonotype occurred once. V and J are TRBV6-2 or TRBV6-3 and TRBJ2-7, with 11 positions matching TRBD2. CDR1 is MNHEY and CDR2 is SVGEGT in the germline V gene. The V gene end was trimmed by 6 bases and the J gene end by 0 bases; junction bases not matched to a gene: 4. This CDR3 comprises 15 residues. CDR3 DNA: TGTGCCAGCAGACGACTAGCGGGGCGCTCCTACGAGCAGTACGTC. Translated: CASRRLAGRSYEQYV.

This clonotype has only one observation. CDR3 amino acids: CATSDPSTGHYGYTF. CDR3 sequence (DNA): TGTGCCACCAGTGATCCGTCGACGGGGCACTATGGCTACACCTTC. The rearrangement uses TRBV24-1 and TRBJ1-2, with D possibly matching TRBD1 (5 bases). The CDR3 is 15 residues long. The germline V and J ends were trimmed by 3 bases and 3 bases, with 13 bases remaining between them. Germline V gene sequence: CDR1 KGHDR, CDR2 SFDVKD.

This sequence joins TRBV7-9 and TRBJ1-2; D gene ambiguous. CDR1 and CDR2 (germline): SEHNR, FQNEAQ (reference sequence). CDR3 length: 14 amino acids. V lost 7 bases, J lost 1 base, and 13 bases lay in between. The CDR3 DNA sequence: TGTGCCAGCACAGCGTCGGGTCGTAACTATGGCTACACCTTC. Its translation: CASTASGRNYGYTF.

The chain is built from TRBV20-1 and TRBJ1-6, with 9 nucleotides matching TRBD1. CDR1 is DFQATT and CDR2 is SNEGSKA in the germline V gene (reference sequence). The CDR3 consists of 14 residues. The V gene end was trimmed by 0 bases and the J gene end by 14 bases; junction bases not matched to a gene: 8. CDR3 nucleotides: TGCAGTGCTAGAGACCGACAGGGGGGGGAGGCCCTCCACTTT. Amino acid sequence: CSARDRQGGEALHF.

The rearrangement uses TRBV4-1 and TRBJ1-5; a weak D match, TRBD1 (6 bases). V dropped 3 bases and J dropped 11 bases, with 23 bases sitting between them. Looked up from germline, CDR1 is MGHRA and CDR2 is YSYEKL. The CDR3 sequence is 16 residues long. The CDR3 bases are TGCGCCAGCAGCCAGGGCCGCGGGGGCGCCAGCCCTACCCAGCATTTT. Residues: CASSQGRGGASPTQHF.

This clonotype was counted only a few times. This rearrangement joins TRBV6-2 or TRBV6-3 to TRBJ1-1, with TRBD1 identical over 8 bases. J was trimmed by 5 bases and V by 3 bases; bases with no gene match: 8. CDR3 length: 15 amino acids. CDR1 is MNHEY, CDR2 SVGEGT, per germline. The CDR3 loop is CASSYKQGVWTEAFF. The CDR3 DNA reads TGTGCCAGCAGTTATAAACAGGGGGTTTGGACTGAAGCTTTCTTT.

This sequence joins TRBV7-2 and TRBJ2-4; 10 nucleotides match TRBD2. The J segment lost 6 bases and the V segment lost 5 bases, leaving 10 bases of the junction unmatched. Per the germline V gene, CDR1 is SGHTA and CDR2 is FQGNSA. This CDR3 has 16 residues. The CDR3 DNA reads TGTGCCAGCAGCCAGGAGGGCAGCGGGGGGGGAAACATTCAGTACTTC. Translation: CASSQEGSGGGNIQYF.

The chain combines TRBV7-8 with TRBJ2-3; 11 positions match TRBD1. CDR1 SGHVS and CDR2 FQNEAQ come from the germline V gene. This CDR3 region has 16 residues. Trimming cost V 1 base and J 3 bases; bases outside gene matches: 3. CDR3 sequence (DNA): TGTGCCAGCAGCTTAGTAGGACAGGGGGCAACAGATACGCAGTATTTT. Translating it yields CASSLVGQGATDTQYF.

This clonotype was counted only a few times. The genes are TRBV5-1 and TRBJ1-6, with D perhaps TRBD1 (5 bases). This CDR3 region has 13 residues. Germline assignment: CDR1 SGHRS and CDR2 YFSETQ. V was clipped by 4 bases and J by 13 bases, with 15 bases between them. CDR3 DNA sequence: TGCGCCAGCAGCGAAGCGTCGGGGCTCCCCCTCCACTTT. Protein: CASSEASGLPLHF.

The chain recombines TRBV7-9 with TRBJ1-5; no definite D call. The CDR3 spans 14 residues. Trimming cost V 1 base and J 7 bases, with 11 bases left between them. Per germline, CDR1 SEHNR and CDR2 FQNEAQ (reference sequence). The CDR3 region is CASSLGGVRQPQHF. Here the CDR3 DNA reads TGTGCCAGCAGCTTAGGCGGGGTGAGACAGCCCCAGCATTTT.

The table lists this clonotype with a few counts. This chain links TRBV4-1 with TRBJ2-5; 7 bases agree with TRBD1. Germline V gene data show CDR1 as MGHRA and CDR2 as YSYEKL. The CDR3 length is 14 residues. After removal of 4 bases from V and 5 bases from J, the junction contained 7 bases not matched to a gene. In DNA, the CDR3 is TGCGCCAGCAGCCCATACAGGGGCGGCGAGACCCAGTACTTC. Its translation: CASSPYRGGETQYF.